This TCR beta chain is drawn from a study of cytomegalovirus exposure and HLA in healthy donors. Primers for the PCR totalled 60 Vbeta and 13 Jbeta. Original processing methods: Later, an analysis found roughly 80 million unique TCR beta chains, and approximately 10 million of these were shared. Measured with immunoSEQ multiplex PCR; TCRdb has only the in-frame clones, and not every one. That table furnishes V, J and clone size, whereas the DNA furnished D and trimming. The sample shows about 200,000 clones, 70% to 85% of them seen only once. The germline gives CDR1 LGHNA, CDR2 YSLEER. Deletions cut 3 bases from V and 5 bases from J, with 23 bases between. The CDR3 spans 17 residues.

The sequenced material came from PBMCs. The sequence came from a boy aged 2 to 10 in good health and CMV-seronegative. The rearrangement links TRBV4-3 to TRBJ2-7; possible D gene TRBD1, 6 bases. In DNA form, the CDR3 reads TGCGCCAGCAGCCAGGTTCCGGGACAAGTGAGTCTGAACGAGCAGTACTTC. Translation: CASSQVPGQVSLNEQYF.